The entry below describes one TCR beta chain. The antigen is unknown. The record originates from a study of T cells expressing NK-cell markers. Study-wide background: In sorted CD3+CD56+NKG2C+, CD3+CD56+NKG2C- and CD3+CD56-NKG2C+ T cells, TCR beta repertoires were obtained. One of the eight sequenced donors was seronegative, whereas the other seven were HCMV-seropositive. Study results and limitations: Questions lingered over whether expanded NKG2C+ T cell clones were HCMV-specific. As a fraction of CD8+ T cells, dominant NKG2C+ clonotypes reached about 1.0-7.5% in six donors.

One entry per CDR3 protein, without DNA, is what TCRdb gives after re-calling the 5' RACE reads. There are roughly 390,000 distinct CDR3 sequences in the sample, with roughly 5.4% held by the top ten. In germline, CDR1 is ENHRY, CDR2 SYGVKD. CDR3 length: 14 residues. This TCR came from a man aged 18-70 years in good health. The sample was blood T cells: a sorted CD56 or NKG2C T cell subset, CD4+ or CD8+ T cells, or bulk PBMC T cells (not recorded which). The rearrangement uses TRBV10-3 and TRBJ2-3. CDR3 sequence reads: CAISERGNTDTQYF.